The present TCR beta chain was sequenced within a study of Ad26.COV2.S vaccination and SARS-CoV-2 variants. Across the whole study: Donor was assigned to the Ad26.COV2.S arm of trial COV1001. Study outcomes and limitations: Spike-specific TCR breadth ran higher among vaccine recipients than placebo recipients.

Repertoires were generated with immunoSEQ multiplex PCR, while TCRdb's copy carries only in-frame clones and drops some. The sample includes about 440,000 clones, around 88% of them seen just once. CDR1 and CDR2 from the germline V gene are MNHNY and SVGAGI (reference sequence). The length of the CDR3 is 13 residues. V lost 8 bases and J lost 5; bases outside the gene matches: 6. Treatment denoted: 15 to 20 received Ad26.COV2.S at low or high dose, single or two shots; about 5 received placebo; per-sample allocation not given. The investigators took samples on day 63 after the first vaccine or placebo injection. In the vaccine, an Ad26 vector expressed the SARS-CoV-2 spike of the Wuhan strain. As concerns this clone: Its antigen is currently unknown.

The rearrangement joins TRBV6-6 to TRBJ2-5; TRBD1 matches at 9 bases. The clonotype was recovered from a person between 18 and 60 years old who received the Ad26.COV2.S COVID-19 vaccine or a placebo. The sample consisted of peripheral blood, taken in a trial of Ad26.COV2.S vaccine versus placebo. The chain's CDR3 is CASFTGGRETQYF. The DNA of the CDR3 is TGTGCCAGCTTTACAGGGGGCAGGGAGACCCAGTACTTC.